The T cell receptor beta chain described here comes from a study of blood T cell repertoires in COVID-19. Study summary: Sources were T cells, B-cell-depleted T cells, or PBMCs; the material itself was cDNA or gDNA.

Recovery among Cohort 3 donors was established by two negative PCRs, clearance, or symptom resolution. Per the authors' pipeline: Amplification from reference gene primers served as the basis for estimated nucleated cell counts. The method was immunoSEQ multiplex PCR; TCRdb's version includes in-frame clones alone and lacks a portion of them. The V and J calls and clone size are taken from that table; D and trimming were inferred from the DNA. The data show hundreds of thousands of clones, roughly nine tenths seen once. The CDR3 is 16 amino acids. The junction had 10 bases not matched to a gene; V was cut back by 2 bases and J by 5 bases. Germline assignment: CDR1 PRHDT and CDR2 FYEKMQ (reference sequence).

This chain connects TRBV13 to TRBJ1-2, with 8 bases identical to TRBD1. The specimen was PBMCs or T cells enriched from blood (not recorded which). This clonotype was obtained from a woman in her thirties who had recovered from COVID-19. The DNA for the CDR3 is TGTGCCAGCAGCTTAACCCCGGGACAGGAACTTTATGGCTACACCTTC. Translating it yields CASSLTPGQELYGYTF.